The T cell receptor beta chain under discussion was sequenced for a study of T cells in localized non-small cell lung cancer. Regarding the study as a whole: Appearances in adjacent lung were noted for a median 57 of the top 100 tumor clones.

Germline CDR1 is KGHSH and CDR2 is LQKENI. The CDR3 sequence is 15 residues long. Trimming took 5 bases from V and 2 from J, leaving 12 bases between them. As to this clone: Its antigen is not known.

The table came from immunoSEQ multiplex PCR; TCRdb's copy has only in-frame clones and leaves some out. The sample lists roughly 3,000 clones, roughly 29% occurring once. This sequence was found in a woman between 35 and 75 years old with stage I lung adenocarcinoma. The J gene is TRBJ1-4, the V gene TRBV18, with D perhaps TRBD1 (6 bases). This specimen was lung tumor tissue, taken before any cancer treatment. CDR3 bases: TGTGCCAGCTCATCACAGGGAGTGACTAATGAAAAACTGTTTTTT. It yields the protein CASSSQGVTNEKLFF.